This T cell receptor (beta chain) was captured in a study of blood T cell repertoires in COVID-19 (dated by TCRdb to the early 2020s). A note on the overall study: Samples covering the acute and convalescent phases of COVID-19 were provided by collaborators in the United States, Italy and Spain. Nearly every sample came with metadata listing a de-identified subject ID, COVID-19 status, age in years and sex. The prospective study material was composed of cDNA or gDNA derived from T cells, B-cell-depleted T cells, or PBMCs. Where available, HLA class I and class II types were obtained from metadata supplied by the sample provider rather than from assay-based typing. A freely available public database, intended as a resource for researchers studying the immune response to SARS-CoV-2, is where the repertoires were released. Subjects who had been exposed to COVID-19, were actively infected with it, or had recovered from it provided the deeply sampled blood TCRbeta repertoires that made up the dataset. The samples were drawn from the first 160 participants of the ongoing ImmuneRACE study and from over a thousand subjects provided by 6 global collaborators.

Remarks on this clone: Its cognate antigen has yet to be identified. Per-nucleotide qualities are absent, and no much larger clonotype sits a single base away.

Results the study describes overall, beyond this receptor: The amount of clinical and demographic metadata varied by source and participant and was provided uncurated.

Participants in the prospective study were aged roughly 18 to 89 years, lived in 20 to 25 United States geographic areas, and enrolled through a virtual design. To assign participants to cohorts, the prospective study relied on clinical history that participants themselves reported in a screening survey and a study questionnaire. ImmuneRACE Cohort 3 recovered participants were defined by two consecutive negative NP/OP PCR tests, healthcare professional clearance, or symptom resolution. Mobile phlebotomists in the prospective study collected whole blood, serum and a nasopharyngeal or oropharyngeal swab from every participant. Additional blood draws and questionnaires over a 2-month period could optionally be provided by prospective study participants. Blood samples from the prospective study were shipped frozen or at room temperature prior to DNA extraction. There are 14 amino acids in the CDR3, from cysteine to phenylalanine inclusive. The sequence is cut down to CDR3 DNA, 42 bases in frame from base 1. V lost 2 bases and J lost 2 bases; the stretch between them is 9 bases long. CDR1 SQVTM and CDR2 ANQGSEA are derived from the germline V gene.

The immunoSEQ Assay, a bias-controlled multiplex PCR, was used to amplify TCRbeta CDR3 regions from genomic DNA. The authors' pipeline ran thus. Nucleated cell counts per sample were estimated from amplification of reference gene primers within the assay. To quantify the absolute abundance of each unique TCRbeta CDR3 rearrangement, sequence reads were collapsed and filtered. Productive Simpson clonality was computed per sample as the square root of Simpson's diversity index over productive rearrangements. What TCRdb holds here is the immuneACCESS table cut down to in-frame rearrangements. Part of the clones is not present; checked against another copy, under half of the missing clones reflect an unresolved V gene, and the others are unexplained. Clonal size and the V and J genes are those of that table, whereas D and trimming came from the DNA. The sample contains 270,000 or so clones, 86% of them found a single time. The top ten hold less than 3% of the sample.

The chain couples TRBV29-1 to TRBJ1-4; the D gene is perhaps TRBD1, from 5 matching bases. The clonotype originates from a woman between 18 and 29 years old who had recovered from COVID-19. The specimen sequenced was PBMCs or T cells enriched from blood (not recorded which). The nucleotides read TGCAGCGTTGAAATCCGGGGGACTAATGAAAAACTGTTTTTT. This yields the protein CSVEIRGTNEKLFF.